This entry lists 3 T cell receptor beta chains sequenced from one sample in a study of T cell responses to AZD1222 COVID-19 vaccine. Here immunoSEQ multiplex PCR was the method, and the copy in TCRdb shows in-frame clones only, minus some. The sample has about 140,000 clones; roughly 91% are singletons. This material consisted of peripheral blood, taken 28 days after the second AZD1222 dose. The source is an adult who received the AZD1222 COVID-19 vaccine.

The CDR3 reads CASKGGADTQYF. CDR3 sequence (DNA): TGTGCCAGCAAGGGCGGGGCAGATACGCAGTATTTT. The chain recombines TRBV2 with TRBJ2-3; weak D call: TRBD2 (6 bases). The germline V gene encodes CDR1 SNHLY and CDR2 FYNNEI. The CDR3 runs 12 residues. V lost 7 bases and J 4 bases, leaving 9 bases between the germline ends. Filled out from reference TRBV2 and TRBJ2-3, the complete variable domain reads EPEVTQTPSHQVTQMGQEVILRCVPISNHLYFYWYRQILGQKVEFLVSFYNNEISEKSEIFDDQFSVERPDGSNFTLKIRSTKLEDSAMYFCASKGGADTQYFGPGTRLTVL.

This clone was counted once. This chain joins TRBV18 and TRBJ2-5, with unresolved D. The CDR3 extends over 13 amino acids. Germline loops: CDR1 KGHSH, CDR2 LQKENI. V was clipped by 2 bases and J by 2 bases, with 6 bases between them. Here the CDR3 reads CASSPGKQETQYF. The CDR3 DNA reads TGTGCCAGCTCACCAGGGAAACAAGAGACCCAGTACTTC.

The rearrangement joins TRBV7-6 to TRBJ2-7; the D gene is possibly TRBD2 (6 bases). CDR1 SGHVS and CDR2 FNYEAQ come from the germline V gene. Trimming pared 4 bases from V and 3 bases from J, leaving 19 bases between. The CDR3 length is 16 residues. The CDR3 sequence is CASSSLGGWEVYEQYF. DNA of the CDR3: TGTGCCAGCAGCTCCCTCGGAGGCTGGGAGGTCTACGAGCAGTACTTC. Combining the CDR3 with reference TRBV7-6 and TRBJ2-7 gives the whole variable domain GAGVSQSPRYKVTKRGQDVALRCDPISGHVSLYWYRQALGQGPEFLTYFNYEAQQDKSGLPNDRFSAERPEGSISTLTIQRTEQRDSAMYRCASSSLGGWEVYEQYFGPGTRLTVT.